Following are 25 T cell receptor beta chains from one sample sequenced in a study of graft-versus-host responses after intestinal transplantation. Generated by immunoSEQ multiplex PCR, the TCRdb table keeps only in-frame clones and is missing some. The data hold around 16,000 clones, with 88% observed a single time. Sample: PBMCs, taken 110 days after intestinal transplant. Receptor source: a human patient who received an intestinal transplant, so some T cells may come from the graft donor.

The rearrangement uses TRBV7-6 and TRBJ1-1; possible D gene TRBD1, 6 bases. The germline V and J ends were trimmed by 4 bases and 4 bases, with 13 bases remaining between them. Germline-derived CDR1 and CDR2 are SGHVS and FNYEAQ. The CDR3 sequence is 14 residues long. The CDR3 spells CASSSYRDGTEAFF. In nucleotides, the CDR3 is TGTGCCAGCAGCTCGTACAGGGATGGCACTGAAGCTTTCTTT. Using reference TRBV7-6 and TRBJ1-1 for the parts outside the CDR3, the full variable domain is GAGVSQSPRYKVTKRGQDVALRCDPISGHVSLYWYRQALGQGPEFLTYFNYEAQQDKSGLPNDRFSAERPEGSISTLTIQRTEQRDSAMYRCASSSYRDGTEAFFGQGTRLTVV.

J is TRBJ2-7 and V is TRBV6-1; possible D gene TRBD2, 7 bases. The germline V and J ends were trimmed by 8 bases and 5 bases, with 13 bases remaining between them. This CDR3 is built from 12 residues. Germline V gives CDR1 MNHNS, CDR2 SASEGT. The CDR3 DNA is TGTGCCAGCGGGGAGGGGGACGACGAGCAGTACTTC. It specifies CASGEGDDEQYF.

V is TRBV7-9 and J is TRBJ2-5; D assignment may be TRBD1 or TRBD2 (5 bases each). The DNA end is a closer match to TRBJ2-7, so the J assignment may be wrong. Germline V gene data show CDR1 as SEHNR and CDR2 as FQNEAQ (reference sequence). The CDR3 is 15 amino acids. The chain's CDR3 is CASSTDRDASYEQYF. The DNA of the CDR3 is TGTGCCAGCAGCACAGACCGGGACGCCTCCTACGAGCAGTACTTC.

V and J are TRBV10-1 and TRBJ2-7; TRBD1 aligns across 9 bases. V was clipped by 7 bases and J by 2 bases; unmatched bases: 12. The CDR3 consists of 16 residues. CDR1 and CDR2 (germline): WNHNN, SYGVQD (reference sequence). In DNA, the CDR3 is TGCGCCAGCATGAGGACCGGGACAGGGTCCCCCTACGAGCAGTACTTC. Encoded protein: CASMRTGTGSPYEQYF.

This sequence joins TRBV5-6 and TRBJ1-1; 8 nucleotides match TRBD1. V shed 4 bases, J shed 10 bases, and the junction held 6 bases outside the gene matches. The CDR3 runs 12 residues. Germline V gene data show CDR1 as SGHDT and CDR2 as YYEEEE. The CDR3 bases are TGTGCCAGCAGCGCACAGGGGGTTGCAGCTTTCTTT. This translates into CASSAQGVAAFF. The whole variable domain, filled in from reference TRBV5-6 and TRBJ1-1, reads DAGVTQSPTHLIKTRGQQVTLRCSPKSGHDTVSWYQQALGQGPQFIFQYYEEEERQRGNFPDRFSGHQFPNYSSELNVNALLLGDSALYLCASSAQGVAAFFGQGTRLTVV.

This clone was detected once. The rearrangement uses TRBV2 and TRBJ2-7; TRBD2 agrees at 11 bases. The V and J ends lost 2 bases and 2 bases, in that order; junction bases with no gene match: 20. The germline V gene encodes CDR1 SNHLY and CDR2 FYNNEI. This CDR3 spans 21 amino acids. The CDR3 protein is CASSELRTSGGYTEVPYEQYF. The CDR3 DNA follows: TGTGCCAGCAGTGAATTGCGTACTAGCGGGGGATACACTGAGGTCCCCTACGAGCAGTACTTC.

This clone has just a few counts. The chain links TRBV27 to TRBJ2-3, with TRBD2 matching 7 bases. V was clipped by 0 bases and J by 10 bases; unmatched bases: 1. Germline CDR1 reads MNHEY; CDR2 reads SMNVEV (reference sequence). The CDR3 consists of 12 residues. In DNA, the CDR3 is TGTGCCAGCAGTTTATCGGCGGGGGCGCAGTATTTT. Protein: CASSLSAGAQYF.

The chain employs TRBV9 and TRBJ2-7; 8 nucleotides align to TRBD1. Germline V gene sequence: CDR1 SGDLS, CDR2 YYNGEE. The CDR3 runs 15 residues. The trim removed 0 bases at V and 6 bases at J, leaving 8 bases unmatched. CDR3 DNA sequence: TGTGCCAGCAGCGTAGAAGGACAGGGTCTACCCGAGCAGTACTTC. Its translation is CASSVEGQGLPEQYF. The full variable domain, its missing parts supplied by reference TRBV9 and TRBJ2-7, is DSGVTQTPKHLITATGQRVTLRCSPRSGDLSVYWYQQSLDQGLQFLIQYYNGEERAKGNILERFSAQQFPDLHSELNLSSLELGDSALYFCASSVEGQGLPEQYFGPGTRLTVT.

This clone was seen more than once but under ten times. The rearrangement uses TRBV21-1 and TRBJ1-3. TRBV21-1 is reported as a pseudogene. The CDR3 length is 17 residues. CDR3 region: CASSKEEGLYSGNTIYF. The CDR3 DNA sequence: TGTGCCAGCAGCAAAGAGGAGGGGCTTTACTCTGGAAACACCATATATTTT.

The chain is built from TRBV30 and TRBJ2-7; D is undetermined. Germline V CDR1 and CDR2: GTSNPN, SVGIG (reference sequence). CDR3 length equals 13 residues. V lost 3 bases to trimming and J lost 0 bases, with 9 bases between them. CDR3 amino acids: CAWRGPSSYEQYF. CDR3 DNA: TGTGCCTGGAGGGGTCCGAGCTCCTACGAGCAGTACTTC.

J is TRBJ2-1 and V is TRBV28; D unresolved. CDR3 length: 15 residues. V lost 7 bases and J lost 2, with 15 bases in between. Germline CDR1 and CDR2: MDHEN and SYDVKM. The CDR3 coding sequence is TGTGCCAGCATCACTTTAGGTAATACCTACAATGAGCAGTTCTTC. Protein sequence: CASITLGNTYNEQFF.

This chain links TRBV28 with TRBJ1-5; D call uncertain. The V gene lost 7 bases and the J gene lost 2 bases, with 6 bases spanning the gap. Germline lookup yields CDR1 MDHEN and CDR2 SYDVKM. This CDR3 spans 12 amino acids. The CDR3 sequence: CASTDRNQPQHF. The DNA of the CDR3 is TGTGCCAGCACGGATCGCAATCAGCCCCAGCATTTT.

V and J are TRBV19 and TRBJ2-1, with TRBD2 matching 11 bases. The germline gives CDR1 LNHDA, CDR2 SQIVND (reference sequence). V lost 9 bases, J lost 9 bases, and 10 bases stayed unmatched. The CDR3 has 14 amino acids. In DNA, the CDR3 is TGTGCCAGCAAACCGGGACTAGCGGTCGGTGAGCAGTTCTTC. Its protein is CASKPGLAVGEQFF. The full variable domain, rest sourced from reference TRBV19 and TRBJ2-1, is DGGITQSPKYLFRKEGQNVTLSCEQNLNHDAMYWYRQDPGQGLRLIYYSQIVNDFQKGDIAEGYSVSREKKESFPLTVTSAQKNPTAFYLCASKPGLAVGEQFFGPGTRLTVL.

CDR3 sequence reads: CATAQPPYYEQYF. The CDR3 coding sequence is TGTGCCACCGCCCAGCCCCCTTACTACGAGCAGTACTTC. The chain links TRBV15 to TRBJ2-7; D not certain. V was clipped by 8 bases and J by 3 bases, with 14 bases between them. The CDR3 sequence is 13 residues long. CDR1 is LNHNV, CDR2 YYDKDF, per germline (reference sequence).

The V gene is TRBV6-5, the J gene TRBJ1-3; no firm D call. The CDR3 covers 14 residues. Trimming stripped 2 bases from V and 4 bases from J, with 9 bases between. In germline, CDR1 is MNHEY, CDR2 SVGAGI. CDR3 DNA sequence: TGTGCCAGCAGTTACGACATCTCCGGAAACACCATATATTTT. As protein: CASSYDISGNTIYF.

The chain recombines TRBV4-2 with TRBJ2-1, with 10 bases that match TRBD2. This CDR3 is built from 15 residues. Germline V gives CDR1 LGHNA, CDR2 YNFKEQ. The V gene end was trimmed by 4 bases and the J gene end by 8 bases; junction bases not matched to a gene: 8. The CDR3 here is CASSPGAGGPYEQFF. The CDR3 nucleotides are TGTGCCAGCAGCCCCGGAGCGGGAGGGCCCTATGAGCAGTTCTTC.

The rearrangement links TRBV27 to TRBJ2-3; the match to TRBD2 covers 7 bases. The CDR3 totals 19 residues. V trimming: 5 bases; J trimming: 1 base; junction bases outside the gene matches: 18. Germline V gene data show CDR1 as MNHEY and CDR2 as SMNVEV (reference sequence). The CDR3 DNA sequence: TGTGCCAGCAGTCCCCTAAAACTAGCGCCACTTACCGGCACAGATACGCAGTATTTT. Its translation: CASSPLKLAPLTGTDTQYF.

The chain carries TRBV5-1 and TRBJ1-1, with D unclear. Germline CDR1 SGHRS, CDR2 YFSETQ. The CDR3 is 15 amino acids. Trimming took off 0 bases at V and 4 bases at J, with 13 bases between the two ends. The CDR3 sequence: CASSLGREGSTEAFF. The CDR3 DNA reads as TGCGCCAGCAGCTTGGGCCGGGAAGGAAGCACTGAAGCTTTCTTT.

A word on this clone: The junction departs from germline at one end; a sequencing error may be responsible. The chain is built from TRBV6-4 and TRBJ2-1; possibly TRBD1 or TRBD2 for D (5 bases each). CDR3 length: 15 amino acids. The germline V gene has CDR1 MRHNA and CDR2 SNTAGT. Here the CDR3 reads CAGSEGPTRYNEQFF. The DNA of the CDR3 is TGTGCCGGCAGTGAGGGACCAACCAGGTACAATGAGCAGTTCTTC.

The V gene is TRBV10-3, the J gene TRBJ1-5; D might be TRBD1 (6 bases). The ends were cut back, 2 bases at V and 7 bases at J, with 12 bases in the middle. The CDR3 runs to 14 residues. Germline CDR1 ENHRY, CDR2 SYGVKD. The CDR3 DNA sequence: TGTGCCATCAGTGAGCGGGGGGCCCAACAGCCCCAGCATTTT. This codes for CAISERGAQQPQHF.

J is TRBJ2-7 and V is TRBV2; tentative D call: TRBD1 (6 bases). CDR3 size: 14 residues. V was pared by 3 bases and J by 2 bases, with 11 bases between. Germline CDR1 and CDR2: SNHLY and FYNNEI. The CDR3: CASSDRGETYEQYF. The CDR3 DNA reads TGTGCCAGCAGTGACAGGGGAGAGACCTACGAGCAGTACTTC.

The V call is TRBV27, the J call TRBJ2-5; 9 nucleotides agree with TRBD1. Trimming at V came to 6 bases and at J to 5 bases, leaving 7 bases not matched to a gene. This CDR3 is 14 amino acids long. The germline gives CDR1 MNHEY, CDR2 SMNVEV (reference sequence). CDR3 bases: TGTGCCAGCAGCTCACAGGGGGCCTGGGAGACCCAGTACTTC. This translates into CASSSQGAWETQYF.

The chain combines TRBV9 with TRBJ1-1, with unresolved D. Germline V gene lookup returns CDR1 SGDLS and CDR2 YYNGEE. The V gene lost 3 bases and the J gene lost 4 bases, with 16 bases spanning the gap. The CDR3 has 15 amino acids. The CDR3 DNA sequence: TGTGCCAGCAGCGGAGGGCTGTCAACGGGCACTGAAGCTTTCTTT. Protein product: CASSGGLSTGTEAFF.

The chain employs TRBV7-2 and TRBJ1-1, with D possibly matching TRBD1 (5 bases). This CDR3 comprises 12 residues. The germline V gene encodes CDR1 SGHTA and CDR2 FQGNSA. Trimming stripped 3 bases from V and 6 bases from J, with 8 bases between. CDR3 nucleotide sequence: TGTGCCAGCAGCTTCGGGGGGGCTGAAGCTTTCTTT. As protein: CASSFGGAEAFF.

The V and J genes are TRBV9 and TRBJ1-2; perhaps TRBD1 as D (5 bases). The CDR3 length is 11 residues. Germline CDR1 is SGDLS and CDR2 is YYNGEE. Trimming removed 5 bases at V and 4 bases at J, with 6 bases between. The CDR3 coding sequence is TGTGCCAGCAGTCAGGGCTATGGCTACACCTTC. Encoded protein: CASSQGYGYTF.